The clone carrying this T cell receptor beta chain was picked up many times. Its antigen remains unidentified. Germline loops: CDR1 MNHNS, CDR2 SASEGT. This CDR3 has 14 residues. V shed 6 bases and J shed 6 bases, with 17 bases lying between them. This specimen belongs to a study of identical twins. Whole-study results and caveats: Memory repertoires showed no such pattern, whereas abundant cord blood beta clonotypes carried fewer insertions.

Through template switching, a universal primer site was introduced, and the cDNA contained unique molecular identifiers. TCRdb analysed the 5' RACE reads with MiXCR anew, one entry per CDR3 protein. The sample yields 350,000 or so distinct CDR3 sequences, 9% to 15% seen once. The same data also contributed to another study, on yellow fever vaccine responses in identical twins.

The receptor comes from a woman in her late teens or twenties in good health. The sample was CD8+ T cells sorted from blood. V usage is TRBV6-1 and J usage is TRBJ1-1; D is perhaps TRBD1 (6 bases). This CDR3 reads CASSLGGGLSEAFF. Here the CDR3 DNA reads TGTGCCAGCAGCCTCGGGGGGGGGCTGTCTGAAGCTTTCTTT.